This record looks at one T cell receptor beta chain sequence and its context. This sample was taken from a study of shared clonotypes between healthy human individuals. The CDR3 has 16 amino acids. Trimming at V came to 3 bases and at J to 5 bases, leaving 4 bases not matched to a gene. Germline CDR1 reads SGHTA; CDR2 reads FQGNSA. For sorted subsets, 150 to 200 ng DNA per replicate equaled around 30,000 T cell genomes. Generated by immunoSEQ multiplex PCR, the TCRdb table keeps only in-frame clones and is missing some. The sample carries about 1 million clones, under 80% recorded once. The clonotype originates from a man between 18 and 35 years old in good health. The sample comprised memory CD4+ T cells sorted from blood. Subset of the sample: CD45RA-negative fraction. The chain couples TRBV7-2 to TRBJ2-2; 12 bases are shared with TRBD2. CDR3 in amino acids: CASSFPTSGRTGELFF. In DNA form, the CDR3 reads TGTGCCAGCAGCTTCCCGACTAGCGGGAGAACCGGGGAGCTGTTTTTT.